The clone carrying this T cell receptor beta chain is a singleton in its sample. Antigen unknown. Some clones are missing from TCRdb's copy, which holds only in-frame ones; the method was immunoSEQ multiplex PCR. The sample includes around 29,000 clones, under 90% seen only once; the top ten take about 14%. The CDR3 is 15 amino acids. J was trimmed by 2 bases and V by 4 bases; bases with no gene match: 3. The V gene's germline CDR1 is MNHNS and CDR2 SASEGT. This entry is derived from a study of lymphopenia after photon versus proton radiotherapy. Notes on the study in general: After lymphocyte nadir, photon-treated repertoires showed oligoclonal expansion, especially CD8+ Temra. Relative stability marked proton patients; photon patients lost diversity and naive cells.

The clonotype comes from a woman aged 70-85 years with pancreatic cancer. Sequencing used peripheral blood, obtained from a patient treated with proton-based radiotherapy. The rearrangement joins TRBV6-1 to TRBJ1-5; TRBD1 matches at 9 bases. CDR3 in DNA: TGTGCCAGCAGTGGACAGGGGGTCGGCAATCAGCCCCAGCATTTT. Protein sequence: CASSGQGVGNQPQHF.